This T cell receptor (beta chain) was captured by sequencing in a study of siplizumab effects on memory and regulatory T cells. General study points: Naive T cells seemed more diverse than memory cells and seemed major alloresponse contributors. A minor fraction of alloreactive clones, and no more, mapped to unstimulated subsets.

This clone has just a few counts. Its antigen is unknown. Assays captured 10^5 or so TCR templates per sample. Clones were read by immunoSEQ multiplex PCR, and TCRdb kept only the in-frame ones, dropping some. This sample has about 110,000 clones, with 80% to 95% found just once. The CDR3 totals 13 residues. CDR1 and CDR2 (germline): SGHVS, FQNEAQ. J lost 7 bases, V lost 1 base, and 3 bases had no gene match. The TCR comes from a human donor in good health. The chain couples TRBV7-8 to TRBJ1-2, with 7 bases fitting TRBD1. The source material was CD4+ T cells sorted from blood. This chain's CDR3 is CASSLEGAGGYTF. The CDR3 DNA is TGTGCCAGCAGCTTAGAGGGGGCAGGTGGCTACACCTTC.